This TCR beta chain was identified in a study of response to subunit inactivated influenza vaccine. Study-wide points: The study's authors posited that every seasonal influenza vaccination enlists few new T cells.

TCRdb re-derived calls from the RT-PCR reads in MiXCR, one entry per CDR3 protein. The sample lists around 580,000 distinct CDR3 sequences; approximately 12% were seen once. The sample holds a few counts of this clonotype. Its antigen is not identified. The CDR3 is made up of 15 amino acids. V was pared by 2 bases and J by 0 bases, with 10 bases between. CDR1 KGHSH and CDR2 LQKENI come from the germline V gene. The V and J genes are TRBV18 and TRBJ1-2; D not resolved. Specimen: PBMCs from blood, collected on the day of vaccination. The origin of this receptor is a man aged 50 or older who received an inactivated influenza vaccine. The CDR3 DNA reads as TGTGCCAGCTCACCAGGGAACGGAGCTAACTATGGCTACACCTTC. Its translation: CASSPGNGANYGYTF. Variable domain in full (rest from reference TRBV18 and TRBJ1-2): NAGVMQNPRHLVRRRGQEARLRCSPMKGHSHVYWYRQLPEEGLKFMVYLQKENIIDESGMPKERFSAEFPKEGPSILRIQQVVRGDSAAYFCASSPGNGANYGYTFGSGTRLTVV.